The 23 T cell receptor beta chains reported below all come from one sample, sequenced in a study of regulatory dendritic cells for organ transplantation. The assay was immunoSEQ multiplex PCR, and TCRdb's table has in-frame clones only and misses some. The sample lists approximately 4,300 clones; approximately 60% were seen once. These receptors are not linked to any known antigen. Sorted T cells were CFSE-labeled and cultured four to five days with allogeneic regulatory or mature dendritic cells at 1:10. Input material: memory CD8+ T cells from blood cultured with regulatory dendritic cells. This sample's subset: CD45RO+ memory T cells. These TCRs come from a human donor in good health.

The chain uses TRBV5-5 and TRBJ1-5, with 11 bases identical to TRBD1. The CDR3 spans 14 residues. The ends lost 4 bases at V and 4 bases at J; junction bases unmatched: 1. CDR1 is SGHKS and CDR2 is YYEKEE in the germline V gene (reference sequence). The CDR3 DNA sequence: TGTGCCAGCAGCGGGACAGGGGGTAATCAGCCCCAGCATTTT. Residues: CASSGTGGNQPQHF.

The J gene is TRBJ1-5, the V gene TRBV5-5; D gene unclear. Germline V gene data show CDR1 as SGHKS and CDR2 as YYEKEE (reference sequence). The CDR3 loop spans 16 amino acids. With 6 bases removed from V and 2 bases from J, the gap between germline ends came to 18 bases. This CDR3 is CASTPAFRERNQPQHF. The CDR3 DNA reads TGTGCCAGCACCCCCGCCTTTAGGGAGCGCAATCAGCCCCAGCATTTT.

V is TRBV4-1 and J is TRBJ2-3, with a tentative D call TRBD2 (6 bases). This CDR3 is built from 17 residues. Germline V gives CDR1 MGHRA, CDR2 YSYEKL. Deletions cut 4 bases from V and 5 bases from J, with 22 bases between. Here the CDR3 reads CASSPTPPGEAGDTQYF. CDR3 bases: TGCGCCAGCAGCCCGACCCCCCCTGGGGAAGCGGGAGATACGCAGTATTTT.

The J gene is TRBJ1-3, the V gene TRBV27; 9 bases map to TRBD1. With 6 bases clipped from V and 0 bases from J, the junction kept 3 bases outside the gene matches. Germline CDR1 MNHEY, CDR2 SMNVEV (reference sequence). There are 15 residues in the CDR3. The CDR3 nucleotides read TGTGCCAGCAGGAGGACAGGGGACTCTGGAAACACCATATATTTT. Its translation: CASRRTGDSGNTIYF.

The chain couples TRBV6-1 to TRBJ2-5; TRBD2 is a possible D gene (6 bases). CDR1 MNHNS and CDR2 SASEGT come from the germline V gene. Trimming shortened V by 3 bases and J by 7 bases, and 24 bases separated the two germline ends. CDR3 length: 17 residues. The CDR3 nucleotides read TGTGCCAGCAGTGACCCGACGCGGGGACTCAAAGACGGGACCCAGTACTTC. Protein: CASSDPTRGLKDGTQYF.

This clone was seen a handful of times. V and J are TRBV5-6 and TRBJ1-1, with D unclear. The V and J ends lost 0 bases and 4 bases respectively, with 10 bases between them. CDR3 size: 14 residues. Germline CDR1 is SGHDT and CDR2 is YYEEEE. The CDR3 protein is CASSLGIGVTEAFF. The CDR3 nucleotides read TGTGCCAGCAGCTTGGGGATAGGAGTCACTGAAGCTTTCTTT.

This clone was picked up a small number of times. The chain is built from TRBV11-1 and TRBJ2-6; TRBD2 might be the D (5 bases). The CDR3 contains 14 residues. Germline lookup yields CDR1 SGHAT and CDR2 FQDESV (reference sequence). Trimming removed 4 bases from V and 2 bases from J, with 6 bases in between. The DNA of the CDR3 is TGTGCCAGCAGCTACGGGGCTGGGGCCAACGTCCTGACTTTC. Encoded protein: CASSYGAGANVLTF.

This clone is judged medium-sized (0.01 to 0.1%). This chain connects TRBV27 to TRBJ1-2; D gene unclear. V was clipped by 2 bases and J by 8 bases, with 21 bases between them. This CDR3 comprises 16 residues. Germline loops: CDR1 MNHEY, CDR2 SMNVEV (reference sequence). Here the CDR3 reads CASSLTFVEESRGYTF. In DNA form, the CDR3 reads TGTGCCAGCAGTTTAACGTTTGTAGAGGAGTCGAGGGGCTACACCTTC.

This clone was counted a few times. The chain has TRBV13 and TRBJ1-1; 8 bases match TRBD1. The CDR3 is 16 residues long. Germline V lookup: CDR1 PRHDT, CDR2 FYEKMQ (reference sequence). V dropped 2 bases and J dropped 4; count of bases not matched to a gene: 9. CDR3 sequence (DNA): TGTGCCAGCAGCTTAATAAGGACAGGGCCTTCCACTGAAGCTTTCTTT. It encodes CASSLIRTGPSTEAFF.

This chain connects TRBV19 to TRBJ2-1, with TRBD1 as a possible D gene (6 bases). Germline loops: CDR1 LNHDA, CDR2 SQIVND (reference sequence). The CDR3 is made up of 15 amino acids. Trimming took 1 base from V and 6 from J, leaving 13 bases between them. The CDR3: CASSIGSGAGNEQFF. CDR3 DNA sequence: TGTGCCAGTAGTATAGGGTCAGGGGCAGGCAATGAGCAGTTCTTC.

The rearrangement joins TRBV11-2 to TRBJ1-2; tentative D call: TRBD1 (6 bases). Trimming took off 5 bases at V and 4 bases at J, with 14 bases between the two ends. The CDR3 is 14 residues long. Germline V gene data show CDR1 as SGHAT and CDR2 as FQNNGV. The CDR3 sequence: CASSPLGTSYGYTF. The CDR3 coding sequence is TGTGCCAGCAGCCCCCTCGGGACAAGCTATGGCTACACCTTC.

A few counts support this clone. This sequence joins TRBV9 and TRBJ2-7, with D possibly being TRBD1 (7 bases). The V and J ends lost 0 bases and 3 bases respectively, with 13 bases between them. The CDR3 sequence is 15 residues long. The V gene's germline CDR1 is SGDLS and CDR2 YYNGEE. The CDR3 DNA sequence: TGTGCCAGCAGCGTAGGTCCGGGGGACAGCTACGAGCAGTACTTC. Translating it yields CASSVGPGDSYEQYF.

The chain combines TRBV5-4 with TRBJ2-4; 12 nucleotides match TRBD2. The V gene's germline CDR1 is SGHNT and CDR2 YYREEE (reference sequence). This CDR3 contains 17 residues. With 4 bases clipped from V and 7 bases from J, the junction kept 12 bases outside the gene matches. This CDR3 is CASSQELSSGGVNIQYF. CDR3 DNA: TGTGCCAGCAGCCAAGAATTGTCTAGCGGGGGGGTGAACATTCAGTACTTC. Full variable domain (outside the CDR3, taken from reference TRBV5-4 and TRBJ2-4): ETGVTQSPTHLIKTRGQQVTLRCSSQSGHNTVSWYQQALGQGPQFIFQYYREEENGRGNFPPRFSGLQFPNYSSELNVNALELDDSALYLCASSQELSSGGVNIQYFGAGTRLSVL.

The CDR3 region is CASSRALASSSTDTQYF. CDR3 nucleotide sequence: TGCGCCAGCAGCCGTGCCCTAGCGTCTTCTAGCACAGATACGCAGTATTTT. V usage is TRBV23-1 and J usage is TRBJ2-3; maybe TRBD2 (6 bases). TRBV23-1 is given ORF status, its function remaining uncertain. Trimming left V 6 bases short and J 0 bases short, with 19 bases between. The CDR3 is made up of 17 amino acids.

This clone was found a few times. The gene calls are TRBV6-1 and TRBJ1-5; no reliable D call. V lost 6 bases and J 1 base, leaving 7 bases between the germline ends. The CDR3 contains 13 residues. CDR1 and CDR2 (germline): MNHNS, SASEGT. CDR3 in amino acids: CASRSGSNQPQHF. The CDR3 DNA sequence: TGTGCCAGCAGGTCCGGGAGCAATCAGCCCCAGCATTTT.

V usage is TRBV27 and J usage is TRBJ2-7; 7 bases are a match to TRBD1. Trimming at V came to 5 bases and at J to 3 bases, leaving 7 bases not matched to a gene. This CDR3 has 14 residues. CDR1 and CDR2 from the germline V gene are MNHEY and SMNVEV (reference sequence). Here the CDR3 DNA reads TGTGCCAGCAGTCGAGAGACAGGGTACTACGAGCAGTACTTC. Translated: CASSRETGYYEQYF.

The genes are TRBV7-6 and TRBJ2-2, with 9 bases fitting TRBD2. This CDR3 region has 18 residues. Germline V lookup: CDR1 SGHVS, CDR2 FNYEAQ. J was trimmed by 1 base and V by 6 bases; bases with no gene match: 12. The CDR3, as DNA: TGTGCCAGCAGTCCCGTTACCGTTAGCGGGGGGAACACCGGGGAGCTGTTTTTT. Translating it yields CASSPVTVSGGNTGELFF.

This chain joins TRBV9 and TRBJ1-5; 9 nucleotides match TRBD1. Trimming removed 2 bases from V and 2 bases from J; junction bases left unmatched: 2. Germline V gene data show CDR1 as SGDLS and CDR2 as YYNGEE. This CDR3 is 15 amino acids long. The CDR3 bases are TGTGCCAGCAGCGTGGGACAGGGTGGCAATCAGCCCCAGCATTTT. Its protein product is CASSVGQGGNQPQHF.

This rearrangement joins TRBV19 to TRBJ2-1; 10 positions agree with TRBD1. V dropped 10 bases and J dropped 8; count of bases not matched to a gene: 8. The CDR3 covers 13 residues. In germline, CDR1 is LNHDA, CDR2 SQIVND (reference sequence). CDR3 loop: CATEDRGGYEQFF. The CDR3 DNA sequence: TGTGCCACCGAGGACAGGGGGGGATATGAGCAGTTCTTC.

The rearrangement links TRBV25-1 to TRBJ2-7, with 10 nucleotides matching TRBD1. The trim removed 2 bases at V and 3 bases at J, leaving 10 bases unmatched. Germline V gene data show CDR1 as MGHDK and CDR2 as SYGVNS. This CDR3 has 17 residues. The CDR3: CASSEAGTGVTYYEQYF. The CDR3 coding sequence is TGTGCCAGCAGTGAAGCCGGGACAGGGGTGACCTACTACGAGCAGTACTTC.

This clone came up once. The chain has TRBV4-1 and TRBJ2-7, with a possible D match to TRBD1 (6 bases). Germline CDR1 reads MGHRA; CDR2 reads YSYEKL. V dropped 4 bases and J dropped 1 base, with 11 bases sitting between them. The CDR3 consists of 14 residues. Here the CDR3 reads CASSPQGTSYEQYF. For the CDR3, the DNA is TGCGCCAGCAGCCCTCAGGGGACGTCCTACGAGCAGTACTTC.

This chain joins TRBV27 and TRBJ1-3, with a weak D call TRBD1 (6 bases). The CDR3 is 13 amino acids. Germline loops: CDR1 MNHEY, CDR2 SMNVEV (reference sequence). Trimming shortened V by 8 bases and J by 8 bases, and 16 bases separated the two germline ends. As DNA, the CDR3 is TGTGCCAGCGCGACGGGGGGGCGGGACACCATATATTTT. Residues: CASATGGRDTIYF.

The chain links TRBV27 to TRBJ2-7; 8 bases are a match to TRBD1. CDR3 length: 13 amino acids. Germline-derived CDR1 and CDR2 are MNHEY and SMNVEV (reference sequence). The V gene end was trimmed by 1 base and the J gene end by 6 bases; junction bases not matched to a gene: 2. This CDR3 is CASSLWTGSEQYF. CDR3 coding DNA: TGTGCCAGCAGTTTATGGACAGGGAGCGAGCAGTACTTC.